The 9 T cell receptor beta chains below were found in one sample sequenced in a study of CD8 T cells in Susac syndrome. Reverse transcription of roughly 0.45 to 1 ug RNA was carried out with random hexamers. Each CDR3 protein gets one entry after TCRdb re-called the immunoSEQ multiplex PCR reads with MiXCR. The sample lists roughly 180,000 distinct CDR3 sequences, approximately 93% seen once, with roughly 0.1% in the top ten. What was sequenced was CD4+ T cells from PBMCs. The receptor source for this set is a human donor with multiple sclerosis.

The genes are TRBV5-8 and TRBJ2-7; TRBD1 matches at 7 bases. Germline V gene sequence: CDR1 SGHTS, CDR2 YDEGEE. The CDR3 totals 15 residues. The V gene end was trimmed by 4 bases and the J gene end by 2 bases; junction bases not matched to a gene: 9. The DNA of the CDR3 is TGTGCCAGCAGCGTGACAGGGAGCGCCACCTACGAGCAGTACTTC. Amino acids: CASSVTGSATYEQYF.

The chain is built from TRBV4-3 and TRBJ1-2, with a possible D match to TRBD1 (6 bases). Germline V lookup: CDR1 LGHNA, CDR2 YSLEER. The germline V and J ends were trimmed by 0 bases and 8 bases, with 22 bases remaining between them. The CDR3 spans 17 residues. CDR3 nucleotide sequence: TGCGCCAGCAGCCAAGATCTCCGAGGCGGGGGCGATGGAGGCTACACCTTC. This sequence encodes CASSQDLRGGGDGGYTF.

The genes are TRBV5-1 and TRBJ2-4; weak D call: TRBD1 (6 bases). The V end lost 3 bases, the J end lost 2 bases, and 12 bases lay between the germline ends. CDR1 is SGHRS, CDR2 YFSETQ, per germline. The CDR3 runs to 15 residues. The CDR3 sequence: CASSSLTGPKNIQYF. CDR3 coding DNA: TGCGCCAGCAGCTCTTTGACAGGACCCAAAAACATTCAGTACTTC.

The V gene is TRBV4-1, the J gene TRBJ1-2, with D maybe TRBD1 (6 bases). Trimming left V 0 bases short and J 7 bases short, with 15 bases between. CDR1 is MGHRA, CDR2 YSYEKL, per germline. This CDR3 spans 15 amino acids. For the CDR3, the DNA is TGCGCCAGCAGCCAAGATAGAAGGGGGGGTGGTGGCTACACCTTC. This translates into CASSQDRRGGGGYTF.

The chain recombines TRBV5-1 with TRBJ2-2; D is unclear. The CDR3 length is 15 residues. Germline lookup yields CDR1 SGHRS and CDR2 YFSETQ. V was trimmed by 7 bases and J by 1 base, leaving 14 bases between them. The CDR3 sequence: CASGPLVLNTGELFF. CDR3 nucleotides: TGCGCCAGCGGCCCTCTGGTGCTGAACACCGGGGAGCTGTTTTTT.

CDR3 amino acids: CASSAQVGSSYEQYF. CDR3 nucleotide sequence: TGTGCCAGCAGCGCCCAGGTAGGAAGCTCCTACGAGCAGTACTTC. This chain joins TRBV9 and TRBJ2-7, with D uncertain. Trimming stripped 3 bases from V and 0 bases from J, with 13 bases between. CDR1 SGDLS and CDR2 YYNGEE come from the germline V gene. This CDR3 contains 15 residues.

CDR3 nucleotide sequence: TGTGCCACCAGTGACCGACAGGGGACTAAAACCGGGGAGCTGTTTTTT. It yields the protein CATSDRQGTKTGELFF. The chain uses TRBV24-1 and TRBJ2-2; D possibly corresponds to TRBD1 (8 bases). V gave up 4 bases and J gave up 5 bases, with 16 bases separating them. Germline assignment: CDR1 KGHDR and CDR2 SFDVKD. There are 16 residues in the CDR3.

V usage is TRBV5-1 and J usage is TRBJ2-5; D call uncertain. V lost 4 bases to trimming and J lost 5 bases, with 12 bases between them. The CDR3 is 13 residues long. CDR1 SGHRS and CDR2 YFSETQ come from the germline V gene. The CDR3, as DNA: TGCGCCAGCAGCAAAGCGACACAGGAGACCCAGTACTTC. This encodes CASSKATQETQYF.

The CDR3 coding sequence is TGTGCCAGCAGCTTAGAGGGGACTAGCGGGAGGTACGAGCAGTACTTC. Residues: CASSLEGTSGRYEQYF. The V and J genes are TRBV7-2 and TRBJ2-7; 15 bases map to TRBD2. V lost 1 base, J lost 4 bases, and 2 bases stayed unmatched. The germline gives CDR1 SGHTA, CDR2 FQGNSA. The length of the CDR3 is 16 residues.